What follows are 20 T cell receptor beta chains derived from one specimen sequenced in a study of T cell responses to AZD1222 COVID-19 vaccine. This table comes from immunoSEQ multiplex PCR, and its TCRdb copy is limited to in-frame clones, with some not included. The table lists some 180,000 clones, about 90% of them singletons. Material: peripheral blood, obtained on day 0 of AZD1222 vaccination. The receptor set was obtained from an adult in good health.

The J gene is TRBJ2-7, the V gene TRBV28; 10 positions agree with TRBD2. Germline CDR1 is MDHEN and CDR2 is SYDVKM. CDR3 size: 18 residues. The V segment lost 5 bases and the J segment 4 bases; nucleotides outside the gene matches: 17. CDR3 coding DNA: TGTGCCAGCAGTAGTGAAGTTGTACCAGCGGGGGGGCCGTACGAGCAGTACTTC. It translates to CASSSEVVPAGGPYEQYF. Variable domain in full (rest from reference TRBV28 and TRBJ2-7): DVKVTQSSRYLVKRTGEKVFLECVQDMDHENMFWYRQDPGLGLRLIYFSYDVKMKEKGDIPEGYSVSREKKERFSLILESASTNQTSMYLCASSSEVVPAGGPYEQYFGPGTRLTVT.

The chain has TRBV11-2 and TRBJ1-2; a possible D gene is TRBD1 (6 bases). From germline, CDR1 is SGHAT and CDR2 FQNNGV. The V end was cut by 5 bases, the J end by 8 bases, with 12 bases between. The CDR3 loop spans 12 amino acids. The CDR3 nucleotides read TGTGCCAGCAGCGCACTAGGGGGGGGCTACACCTTC. It translates to CASSALGGGYTF.

The chain joins TRBV27 to TRBJ1-6; D not certain. CDR1 is MNHEY and CDR2 is SMNVEV in the germline V gene (reference sequence). V was trimmed by 5 bases and J by 0 bases, leaving 8 bases between them. The CDR3 has 15 residues. CDR3 residues: CASSHWSSYNSPLHF. The CDR3 DNA follows: TGTGCCAGCAGTCATTGGAGCTCCTATAATTCACCCCTCCACTTT.

The rearrangement joins TRBV19 to TRBJ1-6, with TRBD1 as a possible D gene (5 bases). The germline CDR1 and CDR2 sequences are LNHDA and SQIVND (reference sequence). CDR3 length: 13 amino acids. The V gene lost 4 bases and the J gene lost 7 bases, with 8 bases spanning the gap. The CDR3 spells CASSTPGNSPLHF. The CDR3 DNA reads TGTGCCAGTAGTACCCCAGGGAATTCACCCCTCCACTTT.

The CDR3 loop is CASSLGARVNTEAFF. The CDR3 DNA follows: TGTGCCAGCAGCTTGGGGGCGAGGGTGAACACTGAAGCTTTCTTT. The gene calls are TRBV5-8 and TRBJ1-1; no firm D call. There are 15 residues in the CDR3. V was cut by 0 bases and J by 0 bases, with 9 bases left in between. Looked up from germline, CDR1 is SGHTS and CDR2 is YDEGEE.

The V gene is TRBV5-6, the J gene TRBJ2-5; 9 positions match TRBD2. The germline V gene encodes CDR1 SGHDT and CDR2 YYEEEE. Losses at the gene ends were 2 bases for V and 2 bases for J; bases not matched to a gene: 13. The length of the CDR3 is 18 residues. The CDR3 loop reads CASSFPVVGAGGQETQYF. The CDR3 region has the DNA TGTGCCAGCAGCTTTCCCGTAGTCGGGGCGGGAGGGCAAGAGACCCAGTACTTC.

This clone was observed a single time. V is TRBV18 and J is TRBJ1-2; D perhaps matches TRBD1 (6 bases). CDR3 length equals 13 residues. CDR1 and CDR2 (germline): KGHSH, LQKENI. V was cut by 6 bases and J by 5 bases, with 13 bases left in between. The CDR3 is CASSPGDRYGYTF. The CDR3, as DNA: TGTGCCAGCTCGCCAGGGGACCGATATGGCTACACCTTC. Full variable domain (outside the CDR3, taken from reference TRBV18 and TRBJ1-2): NAGVMQNPRHLVRRRGQEARLRCSPMKGHSHVYWYRQLPEEGLKFMVYLQKENIIDESGMPKERFSAEFPKEGPSILRIQQVVRGDSAAYFCASSPGDRYGYTFGSGTRLTVV.

The DNA of the CDR3 is TGTGCCAGTAGTGAACAGGCTAACCAAGAGACCCAGTACTTC. Amino acid sequence: CASSEQANQETQYF. The chain has TRBV19 and TRBJ2-5, with D maybe TRBD1 (5 bases). The CDR3 totals 14 residues. Germline-derived CDR1 and CDR2 are LNHDA and SQIVND (reference sequence). V was pared by 5 bases and J by 0 bases, with 10 bases between. Together with reference TRBV19 and TRBJ2-5, the CDR3 gives the full variable domain: DGGITQSPKYLFRKEGQNVTLSCEQNLNHDAMYWYRQDPGQGLRLIYYSQIVNDFQKGDIAEGYSVSREKKESFPLTVTSAQKNPTAFYLCASSEQANQETQYFGPGTRLLVL.

The chain links TRBV25-1 to TRBJ2-7, with a weak D call TRBD1 (6 bases). Trimming cost V 2 bases and J 6 bases, with 14 bases left between them. This CDR3 is built from 14 residues. Germline CDR1 MGHDK, CDR2 SYGVNS. The CDR3 DNA reads as TGTGCCAGCAGTGAACCAAAGCGACAGGCCGAGCAGTACTTC. It translates to CASSEPKRQAEQYF.

The chain combines TRBV6-1 with TRBJ1-6; D gene uncertain. Germline V gene data show CDR1 as MNHNS and CDR2 as SASEGT. Trimming removed 1 base at V and 7 bases at J, with 2 bases between. The CDR3 is 12 residues long. The CDR3 sequence: CASSEVNSPLHF. CDR3 nucleotide sequence: TGTGCCAGCAGTGAAGTCAATTCACCCCTCCACTTT.

This chain joins TRBV28 and TRBJ1-3; D remains unclear. The ends were cut back, 8 bases at V and 7 bases at J, with 9 bases in the middle. Germline V gene data show CDR1 as MDHEN and CDR2 as SYDVKM. The CDR3 length is 11 residues. CDR3 region: CASGGWNTIYF. CDR3 in DNA: TGTGCCAGCGGAGGATGGAACACCATATATTTT.

This chain links TRBV7-7 with TRBJ1-6, with D possibly TRBD1 on 6 matching bases. The germline gives CDR1 SSHAT, CDR2 FNYEAQ (reference sequence). This CDR3 has 12 residues. The CDR3 is CAARGEGSPLHF. In nucleotides, the CDR3 is TGTGCTGCCAGGGGCGAGGGTTCACCCCTCCACTTT. Supplemented by reference TRBV7-7 and TRBJ1-6, the full variable domain reads GAGVSQSPRYKVTKRGQDVTLRCDPISSHATLYWYQQALGQGPEFLTYFNYEAQPDKSGLPSDRFSAERPEGSISTLTIQRTEQRDSAMYRCAARGEGSPLHFGNGTRLTVT.

The rearrangement links TRBV5-6 to TRBJ2-3; the match to TRBD2 covers 11 bases. This CDR3 region has 15 residues. After removal of 3 bases from V and 4 bases from J, the junction contained 4 bases not matched to a gene. Germline CDR1 and CDR2: SGHDT and YYEEEE. The CDR3 DNA reads TGTGCCAGCAGCTCTGGACTAGCGGGTTCAGATACGCAGTATTTT. Protein sequence: CASSSGLAGSDTQYF.

This clone showed up just a few times. The chain has TRBV7-2 and TRBJ2-1; the match to TRBD2 covers 10 bases. The V and J ends lost 5 bases and 3 bases, in that order; junction bases with no gene match: 4. CDR1 is SGHTA, CDR2 FQGNSA, per germline. This CDR3 is 15 amino acids long. CDR3 residues: CASSLGLAVYNEQFF. CDR3 coding DNA: TGTGCCAGCAGCCTAGGACTAGCGGTCTACAATGAGCAGTTCTTC.

The chain employs TRBV30 and TRBJ1-2; D perhaps matches TRBD1 (6 bases). The CDR3 loop spans 11 amino acids. Germline V CDR1 and CDR2: GTSNPN, SVGIG (reference sequence). This chain's CDR3 is CSRQGNYGYTF. The DNA of the CDR3 is TGTTCCCGGCAGGGGAACTATGGCTACACCTTC.

The chain couples TRBV28 to TRBJ1-6; TRBD1 might be the D (5 bases). The length of the CDR3 is 15 residues. CDR1 is MDHEN, CDR2 SYDVKM, per germline. The germline V and J ends were trimmed by 6 bases and 3 bases, with 12 bases remaining between them. This chain's CDR3 is CASRPPGRYNSPLHF. CDR3 nucleotides: TGTGCCAGCAGACCACCGGGACGCTATAATTCACCCCTCCACTTT. The entire variable domain, with the rest obtained from reference TRBV28 and TRBJ1-6, is as follows: DVKVTQSSRYLVKRTGEKVFLECVQDMDHENMFWYRQDPGLGLRLIYFSYDVKMKEKGDIPEGYSVSREKKERFSLILESASTNQTSMYLCASRPPGRYNSPLHFGNGTRLTVT.

The rearrangement links TRBV6-5 to TRBJ1-2; D not certain. The CDR3 runs to 13 residues. CDR1 MNHEY and CDR2 SVGAGI come from the germline V gene. V was pared by 5 bases and J by 3 bases, with 10 bases between. DNA of the CDR3: TGTGCCAGCAGTACGGCGAGCGACTATGGCTACACCTTC. This translates into CASSTASDYGYTF.

The chain is built from TRBV19 and TRBJ2-2, with a tentative D call TRBD1 (6 bases). Trimming stripped 5 bases from V and 8 bases from J, with 12 bases between. The germline V gene has CDR1 LNHDA and CDR2 SQIVND (reference sequence). The CDR3 has 13 residues. CDR3 amino acids: CASSQQQGGELFF. DNA of the CDR3: TGTGCCAGTAGTCAACAACAGGGTGGGGAGCTGTTTTTT.

The chain joins TRBV5-1 to TRBJ1-2, with 9 bases that match TRBD1. The CDR3 has 15 residues. J was trimmed by 2 bases and V by 3 bases; bases with no gene match: 5. Germline V CDR1 and CDR2: SGHRS, YFSETQ. DNA for the CDR3: TGCGCCAGCAGCTGGACAGGGGACCTAAACTATGGCTACACCTTC. This sequence encodes CASSWTGDLNYGYTF.

The chain couples TRBV28 to TRBJ2-7, with 8 bases aligning to TRBD1. Germline trimming cut 1 base from V and 7 bases from J; bases unmatched to any gene: 9. Germline CDR1 MDHEN, CDR2 SYDVKM. The CDR3 has 15 residues. CDR3 sequence (DNA): TGTGCCAGCAGTTTATCGGGACAGGACGCCTGGGAGCAGTACTTC. The encoded protein is CASSLSGQDAWEQYF.